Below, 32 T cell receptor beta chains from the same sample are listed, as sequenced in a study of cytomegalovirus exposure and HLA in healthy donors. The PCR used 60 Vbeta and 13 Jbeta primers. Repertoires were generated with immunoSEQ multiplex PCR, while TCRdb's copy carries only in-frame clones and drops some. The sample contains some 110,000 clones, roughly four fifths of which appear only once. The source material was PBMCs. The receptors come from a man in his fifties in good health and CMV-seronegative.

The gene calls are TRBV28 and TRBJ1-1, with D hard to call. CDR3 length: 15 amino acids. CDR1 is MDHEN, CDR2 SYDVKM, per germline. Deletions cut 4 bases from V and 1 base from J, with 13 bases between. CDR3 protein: CASSSPGVENTEAFF. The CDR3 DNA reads TGTGCCAGCAGTTCCCCCGGAGTCGAGAACACTGAAGCTTTCTTT.

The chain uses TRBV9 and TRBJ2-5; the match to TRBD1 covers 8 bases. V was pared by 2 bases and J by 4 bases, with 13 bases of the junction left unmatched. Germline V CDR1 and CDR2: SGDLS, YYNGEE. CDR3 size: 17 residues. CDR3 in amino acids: CASSVSTGTGIGETQYF. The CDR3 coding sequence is TGTGCCAGCAGCGTGTCGACCGGGACAGGAATCGGAGAGACCCAGTACTTC.

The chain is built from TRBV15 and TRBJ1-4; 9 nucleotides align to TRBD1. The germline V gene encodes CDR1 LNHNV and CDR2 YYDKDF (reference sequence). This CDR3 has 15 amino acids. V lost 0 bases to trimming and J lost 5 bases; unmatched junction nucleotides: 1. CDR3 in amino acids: CATSREDRGNEKLFF. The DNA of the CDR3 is TGTGCCACCAGCAGAGAAGACAGGGGGAATGAAAAACTGTTTTTT.

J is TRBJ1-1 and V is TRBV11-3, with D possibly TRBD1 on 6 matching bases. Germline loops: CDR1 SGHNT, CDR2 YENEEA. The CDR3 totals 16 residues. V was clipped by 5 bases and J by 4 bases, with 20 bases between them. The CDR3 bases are TGTGCCAGCAGCCCCGCCCTGCAGGGGATGGGCACTGAAGCTTTCTTT. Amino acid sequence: CASSPALQGMGTEAFF.

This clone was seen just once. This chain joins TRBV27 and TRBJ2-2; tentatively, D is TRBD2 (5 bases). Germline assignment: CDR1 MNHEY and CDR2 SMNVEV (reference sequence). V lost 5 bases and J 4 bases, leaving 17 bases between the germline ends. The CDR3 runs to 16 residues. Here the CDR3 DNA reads TGTGCCAGCAGTCTGGACTCCACTTACCTCACCGGGGAGCTGTTTTTT. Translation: CASSLDSTYLTGELFF.

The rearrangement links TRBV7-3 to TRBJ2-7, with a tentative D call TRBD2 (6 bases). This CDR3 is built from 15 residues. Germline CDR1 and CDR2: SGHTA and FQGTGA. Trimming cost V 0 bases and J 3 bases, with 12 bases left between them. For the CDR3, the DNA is TGTGCCAGCAGCTTAACGGGAGGCAGCTTCTACGAGCAGTACTTC. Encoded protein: CASSLTGGSFYEQYF.

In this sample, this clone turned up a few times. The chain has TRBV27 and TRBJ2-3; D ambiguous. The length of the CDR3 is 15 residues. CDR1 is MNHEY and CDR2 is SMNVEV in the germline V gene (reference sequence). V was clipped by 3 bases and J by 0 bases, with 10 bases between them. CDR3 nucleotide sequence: TGTGCCAGCAGTTTCTTGGGCTTGAGCACAGATACGCAGTATTTT. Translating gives CASSFLGLSTDTQYF.

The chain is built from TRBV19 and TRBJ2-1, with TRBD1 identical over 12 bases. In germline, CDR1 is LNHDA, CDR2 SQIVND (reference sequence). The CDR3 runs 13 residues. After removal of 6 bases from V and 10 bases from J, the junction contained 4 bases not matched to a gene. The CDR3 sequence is CASRGDRGQEQFF. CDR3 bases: TGTGCCAGTAGGGGGGACAGGGGGCAAGAGCAGTTCTTC.

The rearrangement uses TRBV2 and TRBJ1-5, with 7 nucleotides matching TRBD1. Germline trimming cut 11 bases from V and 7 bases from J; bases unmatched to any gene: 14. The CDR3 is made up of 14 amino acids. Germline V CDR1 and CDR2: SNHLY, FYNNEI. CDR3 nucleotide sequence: TGTGCCGGACGAACAGGGGCTAGCCCGCAGCCCCAGCATTTT. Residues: CAGRTGASPQPQHF.

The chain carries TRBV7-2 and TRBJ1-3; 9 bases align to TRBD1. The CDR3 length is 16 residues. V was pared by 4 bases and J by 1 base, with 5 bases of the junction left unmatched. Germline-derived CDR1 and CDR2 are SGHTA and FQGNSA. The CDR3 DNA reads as TGTGCCAGCAGCTACCGGACAGGGGTGTCTGGAAACACCATATATTTT. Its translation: CASSYRTGVSGNTIYF.

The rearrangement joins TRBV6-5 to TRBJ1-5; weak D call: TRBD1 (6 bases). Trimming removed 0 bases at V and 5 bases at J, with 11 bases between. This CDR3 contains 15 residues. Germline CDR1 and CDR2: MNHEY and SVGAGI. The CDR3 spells CASSYSGAGDQPQHF. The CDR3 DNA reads TGTGCCAGCAGTTACTCCGGGGCAGGGGATCAGCCCCAGCATTTT.

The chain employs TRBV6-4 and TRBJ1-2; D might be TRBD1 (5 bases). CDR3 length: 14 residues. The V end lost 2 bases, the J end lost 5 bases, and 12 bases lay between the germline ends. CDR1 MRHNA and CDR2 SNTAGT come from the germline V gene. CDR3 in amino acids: CASSDVGGSYGYTF. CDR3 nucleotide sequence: TGTGCCAGCAGTGACGTGGGGGGTAGTTATGGCTACACCTTC.

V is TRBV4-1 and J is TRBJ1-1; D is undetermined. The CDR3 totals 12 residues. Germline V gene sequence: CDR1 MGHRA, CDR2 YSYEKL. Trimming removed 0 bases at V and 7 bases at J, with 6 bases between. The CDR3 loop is CASSQDGSEAFF. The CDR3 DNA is TGCGCCAGCAGCCAAGATGGGAGTGAAGCTTTCTTT.

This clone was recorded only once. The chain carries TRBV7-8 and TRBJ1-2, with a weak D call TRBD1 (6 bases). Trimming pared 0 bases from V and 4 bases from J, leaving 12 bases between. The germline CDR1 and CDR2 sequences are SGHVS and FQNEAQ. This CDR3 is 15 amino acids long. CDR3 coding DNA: TGTGCCAGCAGCTTAGCGTGGGCAGGGGCCTATGGCTACACCTTC. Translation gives CASSLAWAGAYGYTF.

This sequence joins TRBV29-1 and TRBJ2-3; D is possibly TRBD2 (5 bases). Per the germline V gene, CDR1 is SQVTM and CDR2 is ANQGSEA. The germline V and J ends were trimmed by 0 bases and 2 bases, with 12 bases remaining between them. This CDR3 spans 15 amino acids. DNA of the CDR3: TGCAGCGTTGAAGATTTCCAGCGGCTCACAGATACGCAGTATTTT. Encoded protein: CSVEDFQRLTDTQYF.

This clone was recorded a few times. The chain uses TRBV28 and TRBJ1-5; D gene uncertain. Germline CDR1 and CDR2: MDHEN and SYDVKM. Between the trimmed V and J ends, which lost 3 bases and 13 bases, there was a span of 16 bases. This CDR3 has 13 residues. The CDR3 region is CASSFPPTERQHF. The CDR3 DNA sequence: TGTGCCAGCAGTTTCCCACCTACTGAGAGGCAGCATTTT.

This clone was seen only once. In DNA form, the CDR3 reads TGTGCCAGCAGCTTATCGGGTACGCAGTATTTT. Its translation: CASSLSGTQYF. The chain carries TRBV11-2 and TRBJ2-3; D is uncertain. Germline V gene sequence: CDR1 SGHAT, CDR2 FQNNGV. The CDR3 consists of 11 residues. V was clipped by 2 bases and J by 8 bases, with 5 bases between them.

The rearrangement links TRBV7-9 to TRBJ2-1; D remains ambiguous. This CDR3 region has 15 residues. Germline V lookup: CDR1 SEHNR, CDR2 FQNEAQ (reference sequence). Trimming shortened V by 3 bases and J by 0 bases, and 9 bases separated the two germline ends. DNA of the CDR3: TGTGCCAGCAGCTTCACCGAACTCTCCTACAATGAGCAGTTCTTC. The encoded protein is CASSFTELSYNEQFF.

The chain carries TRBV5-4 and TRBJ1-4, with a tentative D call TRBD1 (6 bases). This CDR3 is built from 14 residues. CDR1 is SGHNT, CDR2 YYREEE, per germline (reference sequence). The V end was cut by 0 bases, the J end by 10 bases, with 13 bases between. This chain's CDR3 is CASSLAGGPRKLFF. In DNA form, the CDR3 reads TGTGCCAGCAGCTTGGCGGGGGGCCCAAGAAAACTGTTTTTT.

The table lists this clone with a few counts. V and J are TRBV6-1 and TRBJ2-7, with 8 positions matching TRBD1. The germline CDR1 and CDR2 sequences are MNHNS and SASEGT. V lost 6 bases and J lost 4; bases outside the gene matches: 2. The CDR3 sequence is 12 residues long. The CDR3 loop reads CASSGTGYEQYV. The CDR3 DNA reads TGTGCCAGCAGCGGGACAGGATACGAGCAGTACGTC.

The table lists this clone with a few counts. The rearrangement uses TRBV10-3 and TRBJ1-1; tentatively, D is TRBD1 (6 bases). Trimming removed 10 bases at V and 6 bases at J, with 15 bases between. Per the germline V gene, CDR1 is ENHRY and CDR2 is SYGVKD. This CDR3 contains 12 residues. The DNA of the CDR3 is TGTGCCACGTCCGGGGGGGGGCCTGAAGCTTTCTTT. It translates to CATSGGGPEAFF.

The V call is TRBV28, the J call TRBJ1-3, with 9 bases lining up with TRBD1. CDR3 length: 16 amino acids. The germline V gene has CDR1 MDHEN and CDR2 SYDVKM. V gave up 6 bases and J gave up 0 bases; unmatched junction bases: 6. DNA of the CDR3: TGTGCCAGCAGAAAACCGGGACAGGGCTCTGGAAACACCATATATTTT. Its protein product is CASRKPGQGSGNTIYF.

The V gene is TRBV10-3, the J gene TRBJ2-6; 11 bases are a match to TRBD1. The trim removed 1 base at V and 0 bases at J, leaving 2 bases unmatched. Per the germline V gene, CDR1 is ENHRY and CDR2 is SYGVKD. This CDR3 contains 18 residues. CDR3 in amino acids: CAISEFGTGGSGANVLTF. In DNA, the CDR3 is TGTGCCATCAGTGAGTTCGGGACAGGGGGCTCTGGGGCCAACGTCCTGACTTTC.

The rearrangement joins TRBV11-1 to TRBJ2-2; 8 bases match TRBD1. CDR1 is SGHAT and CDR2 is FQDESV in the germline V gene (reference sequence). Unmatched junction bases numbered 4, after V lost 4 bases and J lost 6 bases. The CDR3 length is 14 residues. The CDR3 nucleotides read TGTGCCAGCAGCTCGGGACAGGTAGCCGGGGAGCTGTTTTTT. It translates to CASSSGQVAGELFF.

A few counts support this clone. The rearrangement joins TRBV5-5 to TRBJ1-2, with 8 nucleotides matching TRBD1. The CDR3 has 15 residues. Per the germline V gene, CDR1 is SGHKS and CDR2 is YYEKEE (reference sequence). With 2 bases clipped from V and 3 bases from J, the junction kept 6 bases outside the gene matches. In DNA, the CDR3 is TGTGCCAGCAGCTTACTCGGACAGGGAGACTATGGCTACACCTTC. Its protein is CASSLLGQGDYGYTF.

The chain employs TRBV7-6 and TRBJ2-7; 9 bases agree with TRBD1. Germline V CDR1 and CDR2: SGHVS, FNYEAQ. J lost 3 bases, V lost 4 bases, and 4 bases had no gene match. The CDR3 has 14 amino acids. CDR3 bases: TGTGCCAGCAGCTCTTGGGACAGGGACTACGAGCAGTACTTC. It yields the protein CASSSWDRDYEQYF.

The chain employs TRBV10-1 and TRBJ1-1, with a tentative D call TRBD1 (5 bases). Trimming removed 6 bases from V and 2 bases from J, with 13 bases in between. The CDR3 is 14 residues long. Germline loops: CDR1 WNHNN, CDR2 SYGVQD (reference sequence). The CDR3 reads CASSRGGDNTEAFF. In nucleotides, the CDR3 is TGCGCCAGCAGCCGGGGGGGGGACAACACTGAAGCTTTCTTT.

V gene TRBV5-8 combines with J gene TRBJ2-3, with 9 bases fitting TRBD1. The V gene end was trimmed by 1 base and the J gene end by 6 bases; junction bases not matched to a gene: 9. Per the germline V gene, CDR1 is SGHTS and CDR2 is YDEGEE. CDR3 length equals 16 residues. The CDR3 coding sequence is TGTGCCAGCAGCTTGTCTTGGGGACAGGGTTTTGATACGCAGTATTTT. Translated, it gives CASSLSWGQGFDTQYF.

The chain's CDR3 is CSAQGAGNQPQHF. The CDR3 nucleotides read TGCAGCGCTCAGGGGGCCGGCAATCAGCCCCAGCATTTT. The J gene is TRBJ1-5, the V gene TRBV29-1; 8 bases agree with TRBD1. Per the germline V gene, CDR1 is SQVTM and CDR2 is ANQGSEA. J gave up 2 bases and V 7 bases, and 4 bases lay outside the gene matches. The CDR3 covers 13 residues.

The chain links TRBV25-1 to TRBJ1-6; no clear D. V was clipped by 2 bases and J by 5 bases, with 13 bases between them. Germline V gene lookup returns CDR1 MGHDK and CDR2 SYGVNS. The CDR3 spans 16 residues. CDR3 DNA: TGTGCCAGCAGTGAACCCTACTCAAATGATAATTCACCCCTCCACTTT. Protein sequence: CASSEPYSNDNSPLHF.

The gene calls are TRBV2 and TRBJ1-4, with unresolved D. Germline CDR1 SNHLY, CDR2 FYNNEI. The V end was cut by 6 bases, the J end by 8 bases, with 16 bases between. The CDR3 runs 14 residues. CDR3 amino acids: CASRHDQTGEKLFF. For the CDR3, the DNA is TGTGCCAGCAGACATGACCAAACGGGAGAAAAACTGTTTTTT.

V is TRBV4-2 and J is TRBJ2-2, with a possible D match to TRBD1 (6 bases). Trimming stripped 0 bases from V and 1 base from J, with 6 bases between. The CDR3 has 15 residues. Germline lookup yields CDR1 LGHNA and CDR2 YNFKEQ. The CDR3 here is CASSQEQGNTGELFF. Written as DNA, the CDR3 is TGTGCCAGCAGCCAAGAACAGGGGAACACCGGGGAGCTGTTTTTT.